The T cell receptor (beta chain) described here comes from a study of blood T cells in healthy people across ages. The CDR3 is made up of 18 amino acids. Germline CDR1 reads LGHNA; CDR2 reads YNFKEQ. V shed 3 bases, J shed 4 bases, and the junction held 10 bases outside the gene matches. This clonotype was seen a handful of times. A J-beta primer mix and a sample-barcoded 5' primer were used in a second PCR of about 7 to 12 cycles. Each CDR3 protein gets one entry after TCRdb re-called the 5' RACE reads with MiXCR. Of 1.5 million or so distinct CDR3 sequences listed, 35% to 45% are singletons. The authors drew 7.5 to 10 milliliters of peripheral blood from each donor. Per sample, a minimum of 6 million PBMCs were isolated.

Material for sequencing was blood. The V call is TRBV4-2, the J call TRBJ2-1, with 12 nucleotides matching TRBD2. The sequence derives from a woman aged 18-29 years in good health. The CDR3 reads CASSHRLAGVIGYNEQFF. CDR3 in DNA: TGTGCCAGCAGCCATAGACTAGCGGGAGTAATCGGGTACAATGAGCAGTTCTTC.